Below are 9 T cell receptor beta chains sequenced from a single sample in a study of shared clonotypes between healthy human individuals. The assay was immunoSEQ multiplex PCR, and TCRdb's table has in-frame clones only and misses some. The sample lists roughly 110,000 clones, about 63% occurring once. Sequenced: memory CD8+ T cells sorted from blood. Subset described: CD45RO+ cells pooled with CCR7-negative TemRA cells. The receptors originated from a woman in her thirties in good health.

The rearrangement uses TRBV28 and TRBJ2-7, with 9 bases lining up with TRBD1. Germline CDR1 is MDHEN and CDR2 is SYDVKM. The V segment lost 5 bases and the J segment 2 bases; nucleotides outside the gene matches: 13. The CDR3 extends over 17 amino acids. CDR3 residues: CASSRRGGTGLAYEQYF. CDR3 bases: TGTGCCAGCAGTCGGAGGGGGGGGACAGGGTTAGCCTACGAGCAGTACTTC.

The chain couples TRBV5-6 to TRBJ2-2, with D tentatively TRBD2 (5 bases). The CDR3 extends over 14 amino acids. Trimming pared 0 bases from V and 7 bases from J, leaving 10 bases between. The germline V gene encodes CDR1 SGHDT and CDR2 YYEEEE. CDR3 sequence: CASSLGERFGELFF. The CDR3 DNA reads as TGTGCCAGCAGCTTGGGGGAGCGGTTCGGGGAGCTGTTTTTT.

The gene calls are TRBV5-4 and TRBJ1-1, with a weak D call TRBD1 (6 bases). The CDR3 consists of 16 residues. Germline V gene sequence: CDR1 SGHNT, CDR2 YYREEE (reference sequence). V lost 4 bases and J lost 1, with 17 bases in between. The CDR3 nucleotides read TGTGCCAGCAGCCTCTTAAAGGGGGGAAAGAACACTGAAGCTTTCTTT. Its translation is CASSLLKGGKNTEAFF.

The chain employs TRBV13 and TRBJ2-2; 13 bases are shared with TRBD2. With V trimmed by 4 bases and J by 4 bases, 3 bases remained unmatched. The CDR3 contains 16 residues. Germline-derived CDR1 and CDR2 are PRHDT and FYEKMQ (reference sequence). The CDR3 loop reads CASSSWTSGSTGELFF. CDR3 sequence (DNA): TGTGCCAGCAGCTCCTGGACTAGCGGGAGCACCGGGGAGCTGTTTTTT.

The chain recombines TRBV25-1 with TRBJ1-5, with 9 bases aligning to TRBD1. Germline assignment: CDR1 MGHDK and CDR2 SYGVNS. Trimming at V came to 1 base and at J to 4 bases, leaving 5 bases not matched to a gene. CDR3 size: 16 residues. The CDR3 loop is CASSESRTGANQPQHF. The CDR3, as DNA: TGTGCCAGCAGTGAATCCCGGACAGGGGCAAATCAGCCCCAGCATTTT. The full variable domain, completed using reference TRBV25-1 and TRBJ1-5, is EADIYQTPRYLVIGTGKKITLECSQTMGHDKMYWYQQDPGMELHLIHYSYGVNSTEKGDLSSESTVSRIRTEHFPLTLESARPSHTSQYLCASSESRTGANQPQHFGDGTRLSIL.

This rearrangement joins TRBV10-1 to TRBJ1-5, with a possible D match to TRBD1 (6 bases). V lost 5 bases and J lost 6, with 11 bases in between. Germline V gene data show CDR1 as WNHNN and CDR2 as SYGVQD (reference sequence). This CDR3 has 13 residues. This chain's CDR3 is CASSPGDGQPQHF. The CDR3 DNA sequence: TGCGCCAGCAGTCCAGGGGATGGTCAGCCCCAGCATTTT.

V gene TRBV6-4 combines with J gene TRBJ2-1; 10 bases line up with TRBD2. With V trimmed by 2 bases and J by 8 bases, 6 bases remained unmatched. The V gene's germline CDR1 is MRHNA and CDR2 SNTAGT. CDR3 length: 15 amino acids. CDR3 residues: CASSDGASGSYEQFF. DNA for the CDR3: TGTGCCAGCAGTGACGGGGCTAGCGGGAGCTATGAGCAGTTCTTC.

The chain recombines TRBV27 with TRBJ2-7; D possibly corresponds to TRBD2 (6 bases). Germline loops: CDR1 MNHEY, CDR2 SMNVEV (reference sequence). Trimming pared 0 bases from V and 4 bases from J, leaving 22 bases between. The CDR3 has 18 residues. The CDR3 DNA follows: TGTGCCAGCAGTTTATCTGGCAGGAGGCTAGCGCGATTATACGAGCAGTACTTC. Residues: CASSLSGRRLARLYEQYF.

The chain has TRBV6-5 and TRBJ1-5; the D gene is possibly TRBD1 (6 bases). The CDR3 loop spans 14 amino acids. The germline V gene has CDR1 MNHEY and CDR2 SVGAGI. Between the trimmed V and J ends, which lost 6 bases and 5 bases, there was a span of 14 bases. The CDR3 spells CASSPDRNYQPQHF. DNA for the CDR3: TGTGCCAGCAGCCCAGACAGGAACTATCAGCCCCAGCATTTT.